This TCR beta chain was obtained from a study of blood T cell repertoires in COVID-19. Overall study context: The study drew acute and convalescent COVID-19 samples from the United States, Italy and Spain. Sample material is recorded as cDNA or gDNA derived from T cells, B-cell-depleted T cells, or PBMCs.

Germline assignment: CDR1 GTSNPN and CDR2 SVGIG (reference sequence). Trimming stripped 0 bases from V and 2 bases from J, with 7 bases between. The CDR3 covers 13 residues. This clone was seen only a few times. Authors' analysis steps: Reference gene primers were amplified, and this amplification served to estimate nucleated cell counts. Here immunoSEQ multiplex PCR was the method, and the copy in TCRdb shows in-frame clones only, minus some. The V and J calls and clone size come from that table; D and trimming were worked out from the DNA. The sample includes about 280,000 clones, 65% to 90% of them seen just once.

This rearrangement joins TRBV30 to TRBJ1-1, with no clear D. The origin of this receptor is a man between 45 and 60 years old with active or convalescent COVID-19. The sample comprised peripheral blood. As DNA, the CDR3 is TGTGCCTGGAGTGTAGCTCGAAACACTGAAGCTTTCTTT. Amino acid sequence: CAWSVARNTEAFF.